This note documents a single T cell receptor (beta chain) sequence. Its target is unknown. The entry originates in a study of vaccination and CD4 T cells after COVID-19. Study at large: Post-vaccination samples were procured at a median of 72 days following dose two (range 14 to 241).

Treatment here: roughly 11-day PBMC culture with coronavirus spike peptide pools or control peptides (ViraFEST assay). The culture of roughly 2 million PBMCs per well included 9.5 to 10 IU/ml IL-2 and about 9.9 ug/ml peptide pools. The Oncomine TCR Beta short-read assay was applied to DNA of cultured CD4+ T cells. TCRdb independently ran MiXCR on the PCR reads; one entry per CDR3 protein. The sample lists some 11,000 distinct CDR3 sequences; roughly 65% were seen once. Material: CD4+ T cells from blood, cultured in vitro. The receptor was isolated from a human donor who had recovered from COVID-19.

This CDR3 reads CASSLLGTDTQYF. In DNA form, the CDR3 reads TGTGCCAGCAGTTTACTAGGCACAGATACGCAGTATTTT. The V call is TRBV27, the J call TRBJ2-3; D is ambiguous. This CDR3 is 13 amino acids long. V lost 2 bases to trimming and J lost 1 base, with 4 bases between them. Germline V lookup: CDR1 MNHEY, CDR2 SMNVEV (reference sequence).